This section outlines one T cell receptor (beta chain) sequence together with its context. Its target is unknown. CDR1 is SGHRS and CDR2 is YFSETQ in the germline V gene. This CDR3 comprises 13 residues. V was shortened by 0 bases and J by 7 bases, with 10 bases between the two germline ends. This sample stems from a study of cytomegalovirus exposure and HLA in healthy donors. Study results and limitations: In an earlier analysis, in some 600 donors, most V segments appeared productive either ~87% or ~30% of the time. Available immune exposure information was restricted to CMV serostatus only. Among TCR beta chains of equal frequency, HLA-associated ones were more clonally expanded in a later analysis.

The PCR used 60 Vbeta and 13 Jbeta primers. Sequencing was performed with immunoSEQ multiplex PCR; in TCRdb, only in-frame clones are kept and a portion is missing. The repertoire holds 90,000 to 120,000 clones, with just under 75% as singletons. The clonotype comes from a man over 45 in good health and CMV-seropositive. This chain uses TRBV5-1 with TRBJ1-2; D is ambiguous. The sequenced sample was PBMCs. The CDR3 DNA sequence: TGCGCCAGCAGCTTGGATAGTTTCTCTGGCTACACCTTC. Protein sequence: CASSLDSFSGYTF. The entire variable domain, with the rest obtained from reference TRBV5-1 and TRBJ1-2, is as follows: KAGVTQTPRYLIKTRGQQVTLSCSPISGHRSVSWYQQTPGQGLQFLFEYFSETQRNKGNFPGRFSGRQFSNSRSEMNVSTLELGDSALYLCASSLDSFSGYTFGSGTRLTVV.